This T cell receptor beta chain was observed in a study of blood T cells in healthy people across ages. In this sample, this clonotype turned up once. The antigen remains unidentified. Study findings and constraints: Donors of long life had a larger count of naive CD4+ cells and greater diversity than aged donors. TCR beta diversity per million T cells fell roughly linearly with age.

A second roughly 6 to 12 cycle PCR used barcoded and J-beta primers. MiXCR was run by TCRdb on the 5' RACE reads, yielding one entry per CDR3 protein. The profile shows 750,000 to 950,000 distinct CDR3 sequences, 40% to 65% of them singletons. Individuals who donated were healthy Caucasians from Russia aged roughly 6 to 95. Per germline, CDR1 SNHLY and CDR2 FYNNEI. V gave up 10 bases and J gave up 6 bases, with 22 bases separating them. The CDR3 sequence is 14 residues long. Sequenced: blood. The receptor's source is a man older than 75 in good health. This chain links TRBV2 with TRBJ2-7; D tentatively reads TRBD1 or TRBD2 (5 bases each). The CDR3 is CATSLRGRAGEQYF. CDR3 coding DNA: TGTGCCACCTCCCTTCGGGGCAGGGCGGGCGAGCAGTACTTC.